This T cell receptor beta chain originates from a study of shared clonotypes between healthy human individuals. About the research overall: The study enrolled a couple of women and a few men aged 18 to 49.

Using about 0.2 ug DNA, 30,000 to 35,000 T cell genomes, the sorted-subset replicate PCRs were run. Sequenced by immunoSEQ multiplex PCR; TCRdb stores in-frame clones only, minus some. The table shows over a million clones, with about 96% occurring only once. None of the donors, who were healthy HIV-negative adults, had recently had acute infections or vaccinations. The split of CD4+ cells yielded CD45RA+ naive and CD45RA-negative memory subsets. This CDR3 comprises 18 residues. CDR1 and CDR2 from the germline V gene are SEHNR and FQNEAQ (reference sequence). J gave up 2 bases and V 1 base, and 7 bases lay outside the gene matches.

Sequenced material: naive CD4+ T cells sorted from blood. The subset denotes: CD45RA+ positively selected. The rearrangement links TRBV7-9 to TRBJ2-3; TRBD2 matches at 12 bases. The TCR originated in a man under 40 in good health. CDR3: CASSLVLRTSGNTDTQYF. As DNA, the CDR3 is TGTGCCAGCAGCTTAGTTCTCCGGACTAGCGGGAACACAGATACGCAGTATTTT.